This T cell receptor (beta chain) was observed in a study of blood T cell repertoires in COVID-19. Study summary: From the United States, Italy and Spain came samples of acute and convalescent COVID-19. Sources were T cells, B-cell-depleted T cells, or PBMCs; the material itself was cDNA or gDNA.

In the authors' methods: It was from reference gene primer amplification that nucleated cell counts were estimated. Sequenced by immunoSEQ multiplex PCR; TCRdb stores in-frame clones only, minus some. The DNA was the basis for D and trimming; V, J and clone size are from that table. The sample has about 57,000 clones, 70% to 85% seen once; the top ten hold about 3.3%. The sequenced sample consisted of peripheral blood. The clonotype comes from a man aged 55-75 years with acute or convalescent COVID-19.

CDR3 amino acids: CASTGKKLAGGLTETQYF. CDR3 nucleotides: TGTGCCAGTACAGGGAAGAAACTAGCGGGAGGGCTCACCGAGACCCAGTACTTC. The chain has TRBV28 and TRBJ2-5, with 13 bases lining up with TRBD2. Trimming cost V 9 bases and J 5 bases; bases outside gene matches: 18. CDR3 length: 18 amino acids. Germline V gene sequence: CDR1 MDHEN, CDR2 SYDVKM.